What follows are 27 T cell receptor beta chains derived from one specimen sequenced in a study of blood T cell repertoires in COVID-19. Profiling relied on immunoSEQ multiplex PCR, and the TCRdb table lists in-frame clones only, not all of them. The sample has about 230,000 clones, 81% seen once; the top ten hold 7.9%. The source material was peripheral blood. These receptors all come from a woman at least 80 years old with acute or convalescent COVID-19.

This clone occurred a few times. V is TRBV30 and J is TRBJ1-4, with D unresolved. V lost 0 bases, J lost 7 bases, and 6 bases lay in between. CDR1 is GTSNPN, CDR2 SVGIG, per germline (reference sequence). CDR3 size: 12 residues. CDR3 nucleotides: TGTGCCTGGAGTGTTATAGCTGAAAAACTGTTTTTT. This sequence encodes CAWSVIAEKLFF.

V usage is TRBV6-1 and J usage is TRBJ2-3; no firm D call. The V and J ends lost 1 base and 5 bases respectively, with 7 bases between them. The CDR3 totals 13 residues. CDR1 is MNHNS, CDR2 SASEGT, per germline. CDR3 in DNA: TGTGCCAGCAGTGAAGGGAGAGGAGATACGCAGTATTTT. Protein sequence: CASSEGRGDTQYF.

This clone was seen just once. This sequence joins TRBV5-1 and TRBJ1-1; D possibly corresponds to TRBD1 (5 bases). V was trimmed by 0 bases and J by 7 bases, leaving 10 bases between them. Germline CDR1 is SGHRS and CDR2 is YFSETQ. The CDR3 consists of 13 residues. Written as DNA, the CDR3 is TGCGCCAGCAGCTTGGTGGGGCGCCTTGAAGCTTTCTTT. Translation gives CASSLVGRLEAFF.

V gene TRBV30 combines with J gene TRBJ1-5; D gene uncertain. This CDR3 is 13 amino acids long. Trimming shortened V by 3 bases and J by 2 bases, and 8 bases separated the two germline ends. Germline CDR1 and CDR2: GTSNPN and SVGIG (reference sequence). The CDR3 spells CAWSARGNQPQHF. CDR3 coding DNA: TGTGCCTGGAGCGCGCGGGGCAATCAGCCCCAGCATTTT.

This clone was counted ten times or more. This rearrangement joins TRBV7-9 to TRBJ1-2; a weak D match, TRBD1 (5 bases). This CDR3 spans 15 amino acids. V lost 2 bases, J lost 7 bases, and 17 bases lay in between. Germline loops: CDR1 SEHNR, CDR2 FQNEAQ (reference sequence). The CDR3 here is CASSLSVGAGGGYTF. As DNA, the CDR3 is TGTGCCAGCAGCTTATCAGTAGGGGCAGGCGGTGGCTACACCTTC.

The V call is TRBV19, the J call TRBJ1-2; 9 nucleotides match TRBD1. The junction had 4 bases not matched to a gene; V was cut back by 5 bases and J by 6 bases. CDR1 is LNHDA, CDR2 SQIVND, per germline (reference sequence). The CDR3 length is 13 residues. Here the CDR3 DNA reads TGTGCCAGTAGTCTCCGACAGGGGGATGGCTACACCTTC. Amino acids: CASSLRQGDGYTF. The full variable domain, its missing parts supplied by reference TRBV19 and TRBJ1-2, is DGGITQSPKYLFRKEGQNVTLSCEQNLNHDAMYWYRQDPGQGLRLIYYSQIVNDFQKGDIAEGYSVSREKKESFPLTVTSAQKNPTAFYLCASSLRQGDGYTFGSGTRLTVV.

The chain is built from TRBV24-1 and TRBJ2-7, with 7 nucleotides matching TRBD1. Germline CDR1 and CDR2: KGHDR and SFDVKD. With V trimmed by 4 bases and J by 1 base, 9 bases remained unmatched. This CDR3 spans 16 amino acids. The CDR3 protein is CATSDNRDSHSYEQYF. The CDR3 DNA sequence: TGTGCCACCAGTGACAACCGGGACAGCCATTCCTACGAGCAGTACTTC.

This chain connects TRBV4-1 to TRBJ2-7; D is possibly TRBD1 (5 bases). This CDR3 is built from 15 residues. Trimming removed 2 bases at V and 2 bases at J, with 13 bases between. Germline V gene data show CDR1 as MGHRA and CDR2 as YSYEKL. In nucleotides, the CDR3 is TGCGCCAGCAGCCAATTTGACAGCCCAACCTACGAGCAGTACTTC. It codes for CASSQFDSPTYEQYF.

J is TRBJ2-7 and V is TRBV6-5; 12 bases match TRBD2. Trimming cost V 8 bases and J 6 bases; bases outside gene matches: 8. Germline CDR1 is MNHEY and CDR2 is SVGAGI. This CDR3 spans 14 amino acids. CDR3 in DNA: TGTGCCAGCTACTCTAGCGGGAGGGCCCCCGAGCAGTACTTC. Amino acid sequence: CASYSSGRAPEQYF.

The chain uses TRBV6-1 and TRBJ2-7; perhaps TRBD1 as D (6 bases). V lost 3 bases and J 3 bases, leaving 15 bases between the germline ends. Germline loops: CDR1 MNHNS, CDR2 SASEGT. The CDR3 has 15 amino acids. In nucleotides, the CDR3 is TGTGCCAGCAGTGACCAGCCACAGGGTAGCTACGAGCAGTACTTC. The encoded protein is CASSDQPQGSYEQYF.

The chain links TRBV5-1 to TRBJ2-2, with 8 bases that match TRBD1. The CDR3 covers 16 residues. V shed 0 bases, J shed 3 bases, and the junction held 4 bases outside the gene matches. CDR1 is SGHRS and CDR2 is YFSETQ in the germline V gene. The CDR3 DNA reads as TGCGCCAGCAGCTTGGATAGGACAGGGTACACCGGGGAGCTGTTTTTT. This gives the protein CASSLDRTGYTGELFF.

The sample holds one count of this clone. The CDR3 DNA reads as TGCGCCAGCAACCGCCGGGACAGGGGGCTGAATGAGCAGTTCTTC. This encodes CASNRRDRGLNEQFF. The chain links TRBV5-1 to TRBJ2-1, with 12 bases lining up with TRBD1. The trim removed 6 bases at V and 7 bases at J, leaving 8 bases unmatched. CDR3 length equals 15 residues. CDR1 is SGHRS and CDR2 is YFSETQ in the germline V gene.

The chain uses TRBV5-1 and TRBJ1-2; 9 bases fit TRBD1. Germline V CDR1 and CDR2: SGHRS, YFSETQ. This CDR3 comprises 15 residues. Trimming took 4 bases from V and 4 from J; bases not matched to a gene: 8. For the CDR3, the DNA is TGCGCCAGCAGCCCAAGGGACAGGGAGACCTATGGCTACACCTTC. Protein: CASSPRDRETYGYTF.

This clone was detected only a few times. The V gene is TRBV5-1, the J gene TRBJ1-2, with 11 bases matching TRBD1. The V segment lost 4 bases and the J segment 8 bases; nucleotides outside the gene matches: 10. The length of the CDR3 is 15 residues. Germline V gene lookup returns CDR1 SGHRS and CDR2 YFSETQ. CDR3 sequence reads: CASSPPGQGERGYTF. The CDR3 DNA sequence: TGCGCCAGCAGCCCCCCGGGACAGGGGGAAAGAGGCTACACCTTC.

The chain carries TRBV2 and TRBJ2-7; the match to TRBD1 covers 10 bases. CDR1 is SNHLY, CDR2 FYNNEI, per germline. The junction had 6 bases not matched to a gene; V was cut back by 7 bases and J by 0 bases. CDR3 length: 15 amino acids. CDR3 in amino acids: CASTLGQGSSYEQYF. Written as DNA, the CDR3 is TGTGCCAGCACCCTGGGACAGGGGTCCTCCTACGAGCAGTACTTC.

The V and J genes are TRBV6-5 and TRBJ2-1; 8 bases fit TRBD2. V lost 5 bases and J lost 10; bases outside the gene matches: 13. Germline V gives CDR1 MNHEY, CDR2 SVGAGI. The CDR3 is made up of 15 amino acids. Written as DNA, the CDR3 is TGTGCCAGCAGTCCTCCGGGGGGGCTATCTTCCGAGCAGTTCTTC. It translates to CASSPPGGLSSEQFF.

The V gene is TRBV30, the J gene TRBJ1-6; unclear D gene. The germline CDR1 and CDR2 sequences are GTSNPN and SVGIG (reference sequence). CDR3 length equals 15 residues. The ends were cut back, 3 bases at V and 13 bases at J, with 22 bases in the middle. Written as DNA, the CDR3 is TGTGCCTGGAGGACCGGCGGAGGTTCCGCGCCTCCCCTCCACTTT. This encodes CAWRTGGGSAPPLHF.

The chain has TRBV20-1 and TRBJ2-5; D not certain. The CDR3 length is 10 residues. In germline, CDR1 is DFQATT, CDR2 SNEGSKA (reference sequence). Between the trimmed V and J ends, which lost 5 bases and 3 bases, there was a span of 4 bases. CDR3: CSAFEETQYF. The CDR3 DNA reads as TGCAGTGCTTTCGAAGAGACCCAGTACTTC.

The J gene is TRBJ2-7, the V gene TRBV15; TRBD1 agrees at 8 bases. The CDR3 sequence is 16 residues long. Looked up from germline, CDR1 is LNHNV and CDR2 is YYDKDF (reference sequence). V trimming: 1 base; J trimming: 4 bases; junction bases outside the gene matches: 9. The CDR3 DNA reads as TGTGCCACCAGCAGAGGGGAAAAGACAGGGGTGTACGAGCAGTACTTC. Its translation is CATSRGEKTGVYEQYF.

J is TRBJ2-3 and V is TRBV5-4; TRBD2 aligns across 10 bases. Germline V gives CDR1 SGHNT, CDR2 YYREEE (reference sequence). J was trimmed by 0 bases and V by 1 base; bases with no gene match: 5. CDR3 length: 17 residues. The CDR3 DNA sequence: TGTGCCAGCAGCTTGATGACTAGCGGGTCTAGCACAGATACGCAGTATTTT. The encoded protein is CASSLMTSGSSTDTQYF.

CDR3 bases: TGCAGCGTGGCCATCAATGAGCAGTTCTTC. As protein: CSVAINEQFF. The rearrangement uses TRBV29-1 and TRBJ2-1, with no clear D. The CDR3 loop spans 10 amino acids. Germline V gives CDR1 SQVTM, CDR2 ANQGSEA. Trimming cost V 6 bases and J 6 bases, with 6 bases left between them.

The chain combines TRBV7-9 with TRBJ1-6; no clear D gene. The germline V and J ends were trimmed by 4 bases and 7 bases, with 5 bases remaining between them. CDR3 length: 12 residues. In germline, CDR1 is SEHNR, CDR2 FQNEAQ (reference sequence). CDR3 DNA: TGTGCCAGCAGCTCGGAGAATTCACCCCTCCACTTT. Translation gives CASSSENSPLHF.

V gene TRBV11-3 combines with J gene TRBJ2-5; 8 bases fit TRBD2. The germline gives CDR1 SGHNT, CDR2 YENEEA. V dropped 5 bases and J dropped 5; count of bases not matched to a gene: 16. The CDR3 runs to 17 residues. DNA for the CDR3: TGTGCCAGCAGCCTTACCCCGGGACTAGGGGGTTGGGAGACCCAGTACTTC. Its protein is CASSLTPGLGGWETQYF.

The V and J genes are TRBV2 and TRBJ1-1, with TRBD1 matching over 11 bases. Germline V gene lookup returns CDR1 SNHLY and CDR2 FYNNEI. Trimming cost V 5 bases and J 5 bases; bases outside gene matches: 4. CDR3 length: 14 amino acids. The CDR3 sequence is CASSPGTGGTEAFF. CDR3 nucleotides: TGTGCCAGCAGTCCCGGGACAGGGGGAACTGAAGCTTTCTTT.

This rearrangement joins TRBV12-3 or TRBV12-4 to TRBJ1-1; D might be TRBD1 (6 bases). This CDR3 has 13 amino acids. Trimming removed 6 bases at V and 3 bases at J, with 11 bases between. DNA for the CDR3: TGTGCCAGCAGACTAAGGACAGACACTGAAGCTTTCTTT. As protein: CASRLRTDTEAFF.

The chain combines TRBV28 with TRBJ1-1; D gene unclear. The germline gives CDR1 MDHEN, CDR2 SYDVKM. V lost 6 bases and J lost 1, with 9 bases in between. The CDR3 contains 13 residues. CDR3 sequence: CASRIDWNTEAFF. CDR3 nucleotides: TGTGCCAGCAGGATTGACTGGAACACTGAAGCTTTCTTT.

The rearrangement uses TRBV5-1 and TRBJ1-5; possibly TRBD1 for D (5 bases). Germline CDR1 and CDR2: SGHRS and YFSETQ. This CDR3 is 15 amino acids long. The V end was cut by 4 bases, the J end by 9 bases, with 20 bases between. The CDR3: CASSLDSTAGWPQHF. In DNA form, the CDR3 reads TGCGCCAGCAGCCTTGACAGCACAGCCGGGTGGCCCCAGCATTTT.